These T cell receptor beta chains were read from a single sample in a study of T cell changes during pregnancy in multiple sclerosis. Some clones are missing from TCRdb's copy, which holds only in-frame ones; the method was immunoSEQ multiplex PCR. Found here are approximately 69,000 clones, about 92% of them singletons; the top ten hold approximately 2%. Sequences were derived from peripheral blood, sampled in the second trimester of pregnancy. These receptor sequences come from a female donor in good health, enrolled as a control in a pregnancy study. Each CDR3 is given with its conserved first and last residue.

v_gene,j_gene,CDR3aa
TRBV27,TRBJ1-6,CATRGAYYNSPLHF
TRBV4-2,TRBJ2-7,CASSQGDRATYEQYF
TRBV27,TRBJ1-5,CASSLALSAQPQHF
TRBV18,TRBJ1-1,CASSPPVGATEAFF
TRBV7-9,TRBJ2-2,CASPRDGELFF
TRBV7-2,TRBJ2-4,CASSLTLAGTFQYF
TRBV28,TRBJ2-1,CASSGSDRFNEQFF
TRBV10-3,TRBJ2-7,CAISDGGDSSYEQYF
TRBV6-4,TRBJ1-2,CASSDAGDYNYGYTF
TRBV15,TRBJ1-4,CATSPHGGGRANEKLFF
TRBV7-2,TRBJ2-1,CASSPGTNNEQFF
TRBV11-1,TRBJ2-1,CASTPGARDNEQFF
TRBV27,TRBJ1-6,CASSSETGGYSPLHF
TRBV12-5,TRBJ1-2,CASASGGYYGYTF
TRBV4-3,TRBJ1-2,CASSRNEDSPYGYTF
TRBV4-3,TRBJ2-7,CASSQATGLEQYF
TRBV4-3,TRBJ2-6,CASSQEGDNSGANVLTF
TRBV6-5,TRBJ1-2,CASSPRDSYGYTF
TRBV7-2,TRBJ1-4,CASSFRLLQGNEKLFF
TRBV5-3,TRBJ1-6,CARSGMSRF
TRBV19,TRBJ1-6,CASSGGQGRNSPLHF
TRBV5-1,TRBJ2-5,CASSLVVGQETQYF
TRBV6-5,TRBJ2-7,CASSHRGGVQSEQYF
TRBV4-2,TRBJ2-5,CASSLPQETQYF
TRBV4-2,TRBJ2-2,CASSQERGGTGNTGELFF
TRBV7-9,TRBJ1-2,CASSSGLGGWDYGYTF
TRBV7-2,TRBJ2-3,CASSPRLVLDTQYF
TRBV7-8,TRBJ2-3,CASSLQGQGSTDTQYF
TRBV4-3,TRBJ2-1,CASSQHTGTDNEQFF
TRBV19,TRBJ2-1,CASSSRQVYNEQFF
TRBV6-6,TRBJ1-1,CASSTRTANTEAFF
TRBV4-1,TRBJ1-1,CASSQGGDRYMNTEAFF
TRBV4-1,TRBJ2-1,CASSQDIVRLQTVNEQFF
TRBV16,TRBJ1-4,CASSQSRTGGEKLFF
TRBV6-5,TRBJ1-6,CASSYSRNSPLHF
TRBV9,TRBJ2-7,CASSITGAPSYEQYF
TRBV7-9,TRBJ1-4,CASSRQDRGEKLFF
TRBV4-1,TRBJ2-7,CASSQGSDGGYEQYF
TRBV7-2,TRBJ2-3,CASSLDSGGAGDTQYF
TRBV9,TRBJ1-4,CASSVGLGVREKLFF
TRBV5-4,TRBJ2-7,CASSLGPGGVREQYF
TRBV15,TRBJ2-1,CATSRDLAGGKNEQFF
TRBV5-1,TRBJ2-2,CASSLEEGTGELFF
TRBV6-5,TRBJ1-1,CASSPPPGAEAFF
TRBV5-8,TRBJ1-1,CASSLRGQNTEAFF
TRBV9,TRBJ2-1,CASSERGVLNEQFF
TRBV7-8,TRBJ1-3,CASSRYSTSGNTIYF
TRBV11-2,TRBJ1-1,CASNRDRGGEAFF
TRBV19,TRBJ2-7,CASSEGGGGLRGYEQYF
TRBV6-1,TRBJ2-2,CASSENGQGPTGELFF
TRBV19,TRBJ2-7,CATEGQTYEQYF
TRBV5-6,TRBJ2-7,CASSSYLRPYEQYF
TRBV27,TRBJ1-1,CASSPGTGGAVRMNTEAFF